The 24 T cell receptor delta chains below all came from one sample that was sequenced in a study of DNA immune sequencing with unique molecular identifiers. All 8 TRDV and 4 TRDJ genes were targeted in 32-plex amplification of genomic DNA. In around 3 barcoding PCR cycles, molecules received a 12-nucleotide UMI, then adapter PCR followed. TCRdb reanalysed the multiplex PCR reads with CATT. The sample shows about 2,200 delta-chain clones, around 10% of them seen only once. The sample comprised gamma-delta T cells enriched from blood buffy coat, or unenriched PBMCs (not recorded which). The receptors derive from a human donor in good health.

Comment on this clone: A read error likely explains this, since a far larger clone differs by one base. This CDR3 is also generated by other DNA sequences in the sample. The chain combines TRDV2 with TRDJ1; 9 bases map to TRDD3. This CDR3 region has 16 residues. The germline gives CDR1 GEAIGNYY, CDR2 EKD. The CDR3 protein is CACDSVLGEYTDKLIF. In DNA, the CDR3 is TGTGCCTGTGACTCCGTACTGGGGGAGTACACCGATAAACTCATATTT.

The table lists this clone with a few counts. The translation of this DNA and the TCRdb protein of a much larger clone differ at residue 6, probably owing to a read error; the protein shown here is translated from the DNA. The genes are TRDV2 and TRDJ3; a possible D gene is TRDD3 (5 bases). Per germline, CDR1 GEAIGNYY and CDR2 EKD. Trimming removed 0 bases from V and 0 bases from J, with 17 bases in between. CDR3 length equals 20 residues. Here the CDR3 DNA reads TGTGCCTGTGACACCTCGGGGACCACGAACGGCTCCTGGGACACCCGACAGATGTTTTTC. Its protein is CACDTSGTTNGSWDTRQMFF.

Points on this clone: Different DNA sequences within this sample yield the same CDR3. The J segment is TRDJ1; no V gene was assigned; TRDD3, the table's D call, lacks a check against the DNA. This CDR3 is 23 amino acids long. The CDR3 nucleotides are TGTGCCTGCGACACCCTAGAAGGCCCGAACCGGTACTGGGGGATGTTGGACACCGATAAACTCATCTTT. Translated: CACDTLEGPNRYWGMLDTDKLIF.

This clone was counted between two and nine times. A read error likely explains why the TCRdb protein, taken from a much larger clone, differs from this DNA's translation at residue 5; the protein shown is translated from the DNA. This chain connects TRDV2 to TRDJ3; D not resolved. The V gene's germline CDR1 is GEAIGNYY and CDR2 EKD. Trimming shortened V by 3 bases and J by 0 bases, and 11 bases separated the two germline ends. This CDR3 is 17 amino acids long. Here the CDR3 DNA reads TGTGCCTGTGACTCATCGCCCCCCTCCTGGGACACCCGACAGATGTTTTTC. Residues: CACDSSPPSWDTRQMFF.

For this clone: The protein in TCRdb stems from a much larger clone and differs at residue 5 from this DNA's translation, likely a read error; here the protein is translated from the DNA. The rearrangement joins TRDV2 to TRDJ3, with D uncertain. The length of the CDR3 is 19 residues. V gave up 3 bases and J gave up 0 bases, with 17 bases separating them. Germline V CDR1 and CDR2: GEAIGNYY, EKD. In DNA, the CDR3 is TGTGCCTGTGACCTAATCAAGGAGGAGCCCTCCTGGGACACCCGACAGATGTTTTTC. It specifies CACDLIKEEPSWDTRQMFF.

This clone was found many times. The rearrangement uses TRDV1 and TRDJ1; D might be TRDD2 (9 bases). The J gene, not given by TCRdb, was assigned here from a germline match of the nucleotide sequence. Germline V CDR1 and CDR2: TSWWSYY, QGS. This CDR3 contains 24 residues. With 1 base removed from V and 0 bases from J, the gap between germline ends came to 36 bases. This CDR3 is CALGEPPSYLKLSTGGPYTDKLIF. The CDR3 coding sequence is TGTGCTCTTGGGGAACCACCTTCCTACCTAAAGTTGAGTACTGGGGGTCCGTACACCGATAAACTCATCTTT.

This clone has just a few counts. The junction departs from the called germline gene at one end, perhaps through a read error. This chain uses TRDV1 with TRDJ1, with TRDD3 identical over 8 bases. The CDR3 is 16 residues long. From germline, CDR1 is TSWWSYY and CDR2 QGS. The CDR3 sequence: CALGENLGEYTAKLIF. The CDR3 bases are TGTGCTCTTGGGGAAAATCTGGGGGAATACACCGCTAAACTCATCTTT.

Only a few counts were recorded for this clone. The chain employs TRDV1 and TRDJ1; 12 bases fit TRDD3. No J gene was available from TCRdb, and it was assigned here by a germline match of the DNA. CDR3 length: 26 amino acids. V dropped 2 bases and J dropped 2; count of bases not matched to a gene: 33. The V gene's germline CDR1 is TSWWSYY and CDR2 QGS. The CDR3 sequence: CALGEGSVNPPGITGGYRSGTDKLIF. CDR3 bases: TGTGCTCTTGGGGAAGGGTCAGTGAACCCCCCAGGGATTACTGGGGGATACAGATCCGGAACCGATAAACTCATCTTT.

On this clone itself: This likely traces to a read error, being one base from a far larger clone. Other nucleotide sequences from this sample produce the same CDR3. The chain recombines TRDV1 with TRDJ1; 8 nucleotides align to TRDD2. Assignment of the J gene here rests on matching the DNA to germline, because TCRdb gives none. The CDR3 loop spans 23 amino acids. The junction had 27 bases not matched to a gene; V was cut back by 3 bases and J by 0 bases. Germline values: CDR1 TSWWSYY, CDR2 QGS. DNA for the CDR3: TGTGCTCTTGGGGACCTACCGAGGACTTCCTACGTCCGGGGGGGGACGTACACCGATAAACTCATCTTT. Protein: CALGDLPRTSYVRGGTYTDKLIF.

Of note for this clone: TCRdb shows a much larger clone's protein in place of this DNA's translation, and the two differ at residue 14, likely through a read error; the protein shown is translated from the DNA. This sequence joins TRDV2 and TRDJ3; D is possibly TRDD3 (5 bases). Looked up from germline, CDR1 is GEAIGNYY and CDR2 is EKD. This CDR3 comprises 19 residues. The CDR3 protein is CACDTAGGASSWDARQMFF. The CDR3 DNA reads TGTGCCTGTGACACCGCCGGGGGGGCTAGCTCCTGGGACGCCCGACAGATGTTTTTC.

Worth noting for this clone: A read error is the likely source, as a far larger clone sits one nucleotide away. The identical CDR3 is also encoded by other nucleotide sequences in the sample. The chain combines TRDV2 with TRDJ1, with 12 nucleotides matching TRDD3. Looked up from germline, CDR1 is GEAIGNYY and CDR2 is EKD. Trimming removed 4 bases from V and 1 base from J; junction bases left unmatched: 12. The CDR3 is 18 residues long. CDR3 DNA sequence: TGTGCCTGTGATCTTCTGGGGGATACGCTTCTTACCACCGATAAACTCATCTTT. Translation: CACDLLGDTLLTTDKLIF.

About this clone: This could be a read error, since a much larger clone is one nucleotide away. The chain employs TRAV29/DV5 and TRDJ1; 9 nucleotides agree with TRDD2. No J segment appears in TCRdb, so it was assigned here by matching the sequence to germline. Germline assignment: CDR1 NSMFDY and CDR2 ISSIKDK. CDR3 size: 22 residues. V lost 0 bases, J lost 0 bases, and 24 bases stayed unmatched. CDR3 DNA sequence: TGTGCAGCAAGCGGTTTACCCTTCCTACCCCTCCACTGGGGCTCGTACACCGATAAACTCATCTTT. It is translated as CAASGLPFLPLHWGSYTDKLIF.

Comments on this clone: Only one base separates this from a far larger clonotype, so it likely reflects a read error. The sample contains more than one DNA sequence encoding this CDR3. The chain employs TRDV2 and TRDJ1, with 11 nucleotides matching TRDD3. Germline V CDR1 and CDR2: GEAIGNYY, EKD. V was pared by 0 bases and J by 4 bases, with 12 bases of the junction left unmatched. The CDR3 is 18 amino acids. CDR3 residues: CACDTVTTLGDNGDKLIF. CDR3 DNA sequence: TGTGCCTGTGACACCGTAACAACACTGGGGGATAATGGCGATAAACTCATCTTT.

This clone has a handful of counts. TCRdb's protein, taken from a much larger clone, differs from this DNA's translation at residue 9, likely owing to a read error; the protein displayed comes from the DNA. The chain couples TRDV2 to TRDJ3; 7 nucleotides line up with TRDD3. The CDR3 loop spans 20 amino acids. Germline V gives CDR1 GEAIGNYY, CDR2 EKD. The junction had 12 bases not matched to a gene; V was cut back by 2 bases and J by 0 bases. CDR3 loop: CACDKVLGNTRSWDTRQMFF. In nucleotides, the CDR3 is TGTGCCTGTGACAAAGTACTGGGGAATACGCGCTCCTGGGACACCCGACAGATGTTTTTC.

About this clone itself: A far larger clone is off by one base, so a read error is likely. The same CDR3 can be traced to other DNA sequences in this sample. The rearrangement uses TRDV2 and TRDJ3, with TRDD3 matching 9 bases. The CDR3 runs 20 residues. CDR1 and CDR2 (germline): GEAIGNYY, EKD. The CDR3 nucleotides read TGTGCCTGTGATCCCATTGTACTGGGGGAAAGCTCCTGGGACACCCGGCAGATGTTTTTC. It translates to CACDPIVLGESSWDTRQMFF.

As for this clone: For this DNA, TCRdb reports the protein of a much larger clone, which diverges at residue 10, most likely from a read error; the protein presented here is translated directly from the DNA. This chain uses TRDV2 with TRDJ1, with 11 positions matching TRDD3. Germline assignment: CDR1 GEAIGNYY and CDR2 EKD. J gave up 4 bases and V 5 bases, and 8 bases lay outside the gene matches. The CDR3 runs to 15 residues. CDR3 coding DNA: TGTGCCTGTGCCCAACTGGGGGATAGGTACGATAAACTCATCTTT. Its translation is CACAQLGDRYDKLIF.

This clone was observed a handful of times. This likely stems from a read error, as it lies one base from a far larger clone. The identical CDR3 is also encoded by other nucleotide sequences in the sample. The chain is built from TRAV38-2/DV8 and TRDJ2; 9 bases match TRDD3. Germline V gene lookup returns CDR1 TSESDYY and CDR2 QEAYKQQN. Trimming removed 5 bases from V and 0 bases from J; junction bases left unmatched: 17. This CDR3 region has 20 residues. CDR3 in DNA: TGTGCTTATAGCTTGGAGCCAGAGAAGGGGGGATACCCTTTGACAGCACAACTCTTCTTT. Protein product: CAYSLEPEKGGYPLTAQLFF.

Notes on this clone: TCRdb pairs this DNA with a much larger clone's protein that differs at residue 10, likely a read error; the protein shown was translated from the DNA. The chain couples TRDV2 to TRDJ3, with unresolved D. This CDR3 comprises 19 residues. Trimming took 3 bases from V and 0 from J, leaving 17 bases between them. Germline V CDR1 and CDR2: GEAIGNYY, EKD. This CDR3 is CACDQIKEERSWDTRQMFF. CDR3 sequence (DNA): TGTGCCTGTGACCAAATCAAGGAGGAGCGCTCCTGGGACACCCGACAGATGTTTTTC.

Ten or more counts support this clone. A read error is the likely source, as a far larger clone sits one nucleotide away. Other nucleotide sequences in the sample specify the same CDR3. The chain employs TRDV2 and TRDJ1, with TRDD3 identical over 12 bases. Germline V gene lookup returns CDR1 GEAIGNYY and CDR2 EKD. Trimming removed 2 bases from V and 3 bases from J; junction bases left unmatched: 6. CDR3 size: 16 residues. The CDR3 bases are TGTGCCTGTGACAAGCTGGGGGATACGCAAGCCGATAAACTCATCTTT. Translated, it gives CACDKLGDTQADKLIF.

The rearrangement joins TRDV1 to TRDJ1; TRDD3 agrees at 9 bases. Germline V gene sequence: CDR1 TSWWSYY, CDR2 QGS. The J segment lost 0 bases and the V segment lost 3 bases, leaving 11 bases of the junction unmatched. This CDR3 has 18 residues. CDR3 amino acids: CALGDPTDWGRYTDKLIF. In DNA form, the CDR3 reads TGTGCTCTTGGGGACCCTACGGACTGGGGGAGGTACACCGATAAACTCATCTTT.

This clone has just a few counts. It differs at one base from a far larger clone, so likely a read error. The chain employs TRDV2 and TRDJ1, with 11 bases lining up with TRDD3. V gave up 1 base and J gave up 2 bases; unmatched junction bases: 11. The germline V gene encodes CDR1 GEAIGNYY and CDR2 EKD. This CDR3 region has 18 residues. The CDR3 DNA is TGTGCCTGTGACACTCTCTGGGGGATACTTAAAAAAACCGATAAACTCATCTTT. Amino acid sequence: CACDTLWGILKKTDKLIF.

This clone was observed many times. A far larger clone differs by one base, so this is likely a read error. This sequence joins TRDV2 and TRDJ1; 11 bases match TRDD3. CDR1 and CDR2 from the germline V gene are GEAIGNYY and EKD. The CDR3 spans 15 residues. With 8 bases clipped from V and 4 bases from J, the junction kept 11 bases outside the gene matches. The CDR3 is CAYAQLGDRDDKLIF. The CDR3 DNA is TGTGCCTATGCCCAACTGGGGGATAGGGACGATAAACTCATCTTT.

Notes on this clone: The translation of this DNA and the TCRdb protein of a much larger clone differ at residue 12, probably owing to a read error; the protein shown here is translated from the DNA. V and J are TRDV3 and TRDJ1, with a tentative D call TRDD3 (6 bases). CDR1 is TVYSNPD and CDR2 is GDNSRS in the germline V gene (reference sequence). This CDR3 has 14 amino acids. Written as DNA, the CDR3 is TGTGCCCTCTTCTTGTGGGGGGACACCGATAAACACATCTTT. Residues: CALFLWGDTDKHIF.

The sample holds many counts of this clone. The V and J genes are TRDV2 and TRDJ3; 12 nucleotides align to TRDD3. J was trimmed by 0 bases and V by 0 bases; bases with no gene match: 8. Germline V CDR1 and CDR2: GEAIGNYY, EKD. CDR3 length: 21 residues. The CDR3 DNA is TGTGCCTGTGACACCGCAGAGACTGGGGGATACAACTCCTGGGACACCCGACAGATGTTTTTC. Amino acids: CACDTAETGGYNSWDTRQMFF.